This TCR beta chain emerged from a study of technical replicates of blood from a few donors. TCRdb's copy holds only in-frame clones and misses some; the assay was immunoSEQ multiplex PCR. The table has tens of thousands of clones, 85% to 95% seen once. What was sequenced was PBMCs. This clonotype was sampled from a human donor in good health. Some clones in this sample may be carry-over from other donors' samples.

The CDR3 nucleotides are TGCGCCAGCAGCTTGGCCGCAGGGACAGCGCAGTATTTT. This sequence encodes CASSLAAGTAQYF. The chain uses TRBV5-1 and TRBJ2-3; 7 bases map to TRBD1. The length of the CDR3 is 13 residues. The germline gives CDR1 SGHRS, CDR2 YFSETQ. The V segment lost 0 bases and the J segment 10 bases; nucleotides outside the gene matches: 5.